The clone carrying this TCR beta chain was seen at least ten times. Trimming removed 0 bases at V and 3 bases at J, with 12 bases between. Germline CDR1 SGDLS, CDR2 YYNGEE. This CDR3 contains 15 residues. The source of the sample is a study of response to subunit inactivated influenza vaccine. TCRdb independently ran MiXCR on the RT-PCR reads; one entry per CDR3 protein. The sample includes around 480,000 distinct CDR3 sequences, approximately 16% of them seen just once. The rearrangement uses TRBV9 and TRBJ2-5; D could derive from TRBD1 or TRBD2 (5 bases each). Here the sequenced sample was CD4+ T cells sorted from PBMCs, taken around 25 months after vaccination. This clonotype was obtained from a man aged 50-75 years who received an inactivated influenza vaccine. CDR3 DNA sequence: TGTGCCAGCAGCGTAGAGGGGACGGCGGAAGAGACCCAGTACTTC. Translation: CASSVEGTAEETQYF.